Here is one T cell receptor (beta chain) with its context. This record comes from a study of radiotherapy plus CTLA-4 blockade in lung cancer. The CDR3 sequence is 18 residues long. The V gene's germline CDR1 is MGHRA and CDR2 YSYEKL. The V segment lost 0 bases and the J segment 6 bases; nucleotides outside the gene matches: 8. The protocol was immunoSEQ multiplex PCR, while the TCRdb copy is restricted to in-frame clones and leaves out a portion. There are nearly 110,000 clones in the sample; more than 75% occur only once, and approximately 2.5% lies in the top ten. This specimen consisted of peripheral blood, obtained from a patient treated with radiotherapy plus ipilimumab. The TCR comes from a human donor with non-small cell lung cancer that progressed on radiotherapy plus ipilimumab. Some clones in this sample may be carry-over from other donors' samples. This chain connects TRBV4-1 to TRBJ2-1; 13 bases are a match to TRBD2. The CDR3 spells CASSQDRTSGGAGNEQFF. CDR3 DNA sequence: TGCGCCAGCAGCCAAGATAGAACTAGCGGGGGGGCCGGCAATGAGCAGTTCTTC.